Detailed here is one T cell receptor beta chain. This entry is derived from a study of blood T cell repertoires in COVID-19. Profiled with immunoSEQ multiplex PCR; TCRdb holds only in-frame clones, not every one. The sample consists of 30,000 to 40,000 clones, about 74% of them appearing once. V shed 1 base, J shed 3 bases, and the junction held 6 bases outside the gene matches. Germline CDR1 is LNHDA and CDR2 is SQIVND (reference sequence). The CDR3 is made up of 15 amino acids. V gene TRBV19 combines with J gene TRBJ2-7, with 7 positions matching TRBD2. The TCR comes from a human donor in a cohort sampled during active COVID-19. The sequenced sample was peripheral blood. CDR3 sequence reads: CASSIGLADHYEQYF. CDR3 sequence (DNA): TGTGCCAGTAGTATAGGGCTAGCGGACCACTACGAGCAGTACTTC. Combining the CDR3 with reference TRBV19 and TRBJ2-7 gives the whole variable domain DGGITQSPKYLFRKEGQNVTLSCEQNLNHDAMYWYRQDPGQGLRLIYYSQIVNDFQKGDIAEGYSVSREKKESFPLTVTSAQKNPTAFYLCASSIGLADHYEQYFGPGTRLTVT.